This TCR beta chain appears in the sequencing data of a study of control samples from healthy donors and cancer patients. Method: immunoSEQ multiplex PCR; TCRdb's copy keeps in-frame clones and lacks some. The data hold 100,000 to 150,000 clones, with roughly 87% observed a single time. V shed 4 bases and J shed 4 bases, with 5 bases lying between them. The V gene's germline CDR1 is SGHNT and CDR2 YENEEA. The CDR3 has 13 amino acids. Sequencing used blood. The chain recombines TRBV11-3 with TRBJ2-6, with unresolved D. The sequence derives from a man in his forties in good health. DNA for the CDR3: TGTGCCAGCAGCTCATACGGGGCCAACGTCCTGACTTTC. It yields the protein CASSSYGANVLTF.